This TCR beta chain was profiled in a study of CD8+CD57+ T cells in acquired aplastic anemia. Genomic DNA constituted the template upon which TCR beta VDJ and CDR3 profiling was performed. TCRdb passed the reads through MiXCR, listing each CDR3 protein once. Of about 250,000 distinct CDR3 sequences in the sample, approximately 50% were seen once. Germline CDR1 DFQATT, CDR2 SNEGSKA (reference sequence). V lost 6 bases to trimming and J lost 0 bases; unmatched junction nucleotides: 6. The CDR3 is made up of 16 amino acids. By flow cytometry, patients selected for sequencing had shown an expansion of CD8+CD57+ cells.

The sequence was collected from a human donor with aplastic anemia. The chain is built from TRBV20-1 and TRBJ2-3, with 13 positions matching TRBD2. The sample was sorted CD4+, CD8+, or CD8+CD57+ T cells (not recorded which) from PBMCs. CDR3: CSARGLAGTSTDTQYF. The DNA for the CDR3 is TGCAGTGCGAGGGGACTAGCGGGGACCAGCACAGATACGCAGTATTTT.